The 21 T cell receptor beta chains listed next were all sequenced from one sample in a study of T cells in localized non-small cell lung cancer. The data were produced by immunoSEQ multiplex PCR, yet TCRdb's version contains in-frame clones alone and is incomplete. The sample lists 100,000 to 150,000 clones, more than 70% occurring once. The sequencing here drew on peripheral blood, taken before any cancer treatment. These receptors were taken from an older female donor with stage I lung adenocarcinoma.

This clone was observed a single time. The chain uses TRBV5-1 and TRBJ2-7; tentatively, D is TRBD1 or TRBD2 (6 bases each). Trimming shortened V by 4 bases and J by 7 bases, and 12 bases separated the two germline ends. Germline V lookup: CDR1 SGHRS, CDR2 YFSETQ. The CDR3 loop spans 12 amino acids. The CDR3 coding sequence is TGCGCCAGCAGCCAAAGGGGGGCGGAGCAGTACTTC. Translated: CASSQRGAEQYF.

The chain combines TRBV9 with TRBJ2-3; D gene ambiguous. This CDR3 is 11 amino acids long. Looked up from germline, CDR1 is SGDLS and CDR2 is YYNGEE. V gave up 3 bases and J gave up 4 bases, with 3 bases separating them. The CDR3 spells CASSAADTQYF. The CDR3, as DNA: TGTGCCAGCAGCGCAGCAGATACGCAGTATTTT.

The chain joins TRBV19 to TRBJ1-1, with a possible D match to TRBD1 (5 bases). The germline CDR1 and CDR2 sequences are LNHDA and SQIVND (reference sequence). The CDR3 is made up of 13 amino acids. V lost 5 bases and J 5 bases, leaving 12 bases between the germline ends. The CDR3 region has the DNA TGTGCCAGTAGTCAGGCAGGGCGGACTGAAGCTTTCTTT. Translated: CASSQAGRTEAFF.

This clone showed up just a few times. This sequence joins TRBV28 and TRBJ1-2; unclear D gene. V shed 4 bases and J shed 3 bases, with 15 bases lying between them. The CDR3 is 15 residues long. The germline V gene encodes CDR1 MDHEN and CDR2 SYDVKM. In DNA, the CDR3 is TGTGCCAGCAGTTCCATTGTGGCACCTCACTATGGCTACACCTTC. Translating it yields CASSSIVAPHYGYTF.

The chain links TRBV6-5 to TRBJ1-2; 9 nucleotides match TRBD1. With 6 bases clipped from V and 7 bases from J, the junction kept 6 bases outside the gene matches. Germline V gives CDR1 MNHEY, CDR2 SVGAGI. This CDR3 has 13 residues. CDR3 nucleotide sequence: TGTGCCAGCAGCGGGACAGGGAGGTTTGGCTACACCTTC. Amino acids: CASSGTGRFGYTF.

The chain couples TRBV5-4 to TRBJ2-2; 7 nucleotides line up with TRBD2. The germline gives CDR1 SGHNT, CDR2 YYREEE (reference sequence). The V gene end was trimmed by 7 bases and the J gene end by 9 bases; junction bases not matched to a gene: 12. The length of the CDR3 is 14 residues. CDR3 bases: TGTGCCAGCGAAATCGGGACTATTATGAGGGAGCTGTTTTTT. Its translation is CASEIGTIMRELFF.

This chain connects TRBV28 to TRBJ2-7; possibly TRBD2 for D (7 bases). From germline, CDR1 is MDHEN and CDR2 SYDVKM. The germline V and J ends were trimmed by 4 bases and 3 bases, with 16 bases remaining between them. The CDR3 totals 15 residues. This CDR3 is CASSSRRGAVYEQYF. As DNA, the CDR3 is TGTGCCAGCAGTTCGCGCCGGGGGGCCGTCTACGAGCAGTACTTC.

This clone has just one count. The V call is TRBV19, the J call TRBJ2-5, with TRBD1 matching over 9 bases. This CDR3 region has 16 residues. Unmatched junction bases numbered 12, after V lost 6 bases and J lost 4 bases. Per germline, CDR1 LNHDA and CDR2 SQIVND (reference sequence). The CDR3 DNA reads TGTGCCAGTAGCAGGCGACCCGGACAGGGGCGAGAGACCCAGTACTTC. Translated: CASSRRPGQGRETQYF.

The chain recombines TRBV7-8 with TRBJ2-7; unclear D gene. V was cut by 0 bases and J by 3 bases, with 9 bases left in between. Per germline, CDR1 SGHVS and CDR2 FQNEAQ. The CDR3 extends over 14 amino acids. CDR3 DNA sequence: TGTGCCAGCAGCTTAGCGCTGTCCGTCTACGAGCAGTACTTC. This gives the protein CASSLALSVYEQYF. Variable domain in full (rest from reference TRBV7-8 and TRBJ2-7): GAGVSQSPRYKVAKRGQDVALRCDPISGHVSLFWYQQALGQGPEFLTYFQNEAQLDKSGLPSDRFFAERPEGSVSTLKIQRTQQEDSAVYLCASSLALSVYEQYFGPGTRLTVT.

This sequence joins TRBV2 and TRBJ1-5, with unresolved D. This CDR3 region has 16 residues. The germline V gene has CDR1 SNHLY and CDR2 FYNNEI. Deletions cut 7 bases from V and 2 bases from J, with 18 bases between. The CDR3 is CASNGVGRGGNQPQHF. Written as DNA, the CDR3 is TGTGCCAGCAATGGGGTAGGGCGAGGTGGCAATCAGCCCCAGCATTTT.

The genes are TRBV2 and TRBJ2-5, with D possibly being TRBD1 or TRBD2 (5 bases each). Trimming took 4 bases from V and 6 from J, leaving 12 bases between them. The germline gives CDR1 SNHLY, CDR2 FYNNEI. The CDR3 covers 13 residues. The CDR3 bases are TGTGCCAGCAGTGTCGGGGCAGGGAAGACCCAGTACTTC. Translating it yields CASSVGAGKTQYF.

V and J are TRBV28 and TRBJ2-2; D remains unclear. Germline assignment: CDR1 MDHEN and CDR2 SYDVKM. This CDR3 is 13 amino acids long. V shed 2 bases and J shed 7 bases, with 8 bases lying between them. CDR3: CASSLIRNGELFF. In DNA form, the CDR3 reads TGTGCCAGCAGTTTAATCCGGAACGGGGAGCTGTTTTTT.

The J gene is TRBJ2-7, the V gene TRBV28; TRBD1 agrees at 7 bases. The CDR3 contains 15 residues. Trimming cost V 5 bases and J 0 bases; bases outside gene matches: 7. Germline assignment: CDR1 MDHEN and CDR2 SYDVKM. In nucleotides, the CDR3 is TGTGCCAGCAGTATTGGGGGACAGAGCTCCTACGAGCAGTACTTC. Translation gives CASSIGGQSSYEQYF.

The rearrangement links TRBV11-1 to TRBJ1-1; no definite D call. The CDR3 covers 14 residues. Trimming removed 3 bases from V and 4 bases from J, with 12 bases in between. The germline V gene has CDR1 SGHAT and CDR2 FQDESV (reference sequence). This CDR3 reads CASSLKTRGTEAFF. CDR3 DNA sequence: TGTGCCAGCAGCTTGAAGACACGTGGCACTGAAGCTTTCTTT.

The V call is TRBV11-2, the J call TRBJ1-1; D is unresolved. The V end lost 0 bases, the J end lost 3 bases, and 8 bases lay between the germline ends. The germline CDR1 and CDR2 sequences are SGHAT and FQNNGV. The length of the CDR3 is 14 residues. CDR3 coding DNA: TGTGCCAGCAGCTTAGACCACAGATACACTGAAGCTTTCTTT. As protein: CASSLDHRYTEAFF.

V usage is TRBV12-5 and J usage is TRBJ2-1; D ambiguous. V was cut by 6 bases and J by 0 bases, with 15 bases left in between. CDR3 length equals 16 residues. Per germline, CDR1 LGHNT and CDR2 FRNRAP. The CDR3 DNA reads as TGTGCTAGTGGACCTCCCATGACCCGCTCCTACAATGAGCAGTTCTTC. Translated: CASGPPMTRSYNEQFF.

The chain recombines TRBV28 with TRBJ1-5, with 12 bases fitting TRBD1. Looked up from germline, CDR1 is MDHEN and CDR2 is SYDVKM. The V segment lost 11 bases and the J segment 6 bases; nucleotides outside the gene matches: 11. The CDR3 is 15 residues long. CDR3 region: CAALEGQGAGQPQHF. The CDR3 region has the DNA TGTGCCGCCCTAGAGGGACAGGGGGCGGGTCAGCCCCAGCATTTT.

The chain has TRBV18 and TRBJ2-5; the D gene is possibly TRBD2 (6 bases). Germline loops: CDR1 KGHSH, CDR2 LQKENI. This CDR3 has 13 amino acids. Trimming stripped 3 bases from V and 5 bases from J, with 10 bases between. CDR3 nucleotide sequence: TGTGCCAGCTCACCGTCAGGGAGGGAGACCCAGTACTTC. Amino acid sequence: CASSPSGRETQYF.

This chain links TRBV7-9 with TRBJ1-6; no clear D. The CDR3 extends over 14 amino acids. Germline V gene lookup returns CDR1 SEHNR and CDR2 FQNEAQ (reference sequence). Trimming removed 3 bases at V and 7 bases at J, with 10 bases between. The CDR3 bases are TGTGCCAGCAGCTTGGAGGGATACAATTCACCCCTCCACTTT. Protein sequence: CASSLEGYNSPLHF.

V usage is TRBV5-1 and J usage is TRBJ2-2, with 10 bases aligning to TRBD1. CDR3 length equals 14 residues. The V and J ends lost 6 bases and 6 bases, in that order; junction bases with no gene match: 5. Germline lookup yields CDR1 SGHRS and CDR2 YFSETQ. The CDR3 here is CASNADRGSGELFF. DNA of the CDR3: TGCGCCAGCAACGCGGACAGGGGGTCCGGGGAGCTGTTTTTT.

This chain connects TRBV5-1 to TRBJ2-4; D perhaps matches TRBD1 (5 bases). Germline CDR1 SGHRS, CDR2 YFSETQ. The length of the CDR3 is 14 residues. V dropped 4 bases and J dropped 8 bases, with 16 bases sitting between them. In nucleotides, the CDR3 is TGCGCCAGCAGCAAGGACACGTCGGGTCACATTCAGTACTTC. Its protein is CASSKDTSGHIQYF.